These T cell receptor beta chains were read from a single sample in a study of blood T cell repertoires in COVID-19. This table comes from immunoSEQ multiplex PCR, and its TCRdb copy is limited to in-frame clones, with some not included. Seen here are about 270,000 clones, approximately 90% observed once, and the top ten hold 2% to 3%. The sequenced material came from PBMCs or T cells enriched from blood (not recorded which). The receptors were sampled from a woman between 18 and 29 years old who had recovered from COVID-19. Each CDR3 is given with its conserved first and last residue. The D gene is left open where the match is weak. Clone size is stated in some rows and not others, as once, few, many or a class when expanded.

d_gene: TRBD1; j_gene: TRBJ1-2; v_gene: TRBV5-6; abundance: -; CDR3aa: CASSLGSGGWNYGYTF; CDR3nt: TGTGCCAGCAGCTTGGGTTCAGGGGGATGGAACTATGGCTACACCTTC
d_gene: TRBD2; j_gene: TRBJ2-5; v_gene: TRBV5-1; abundance: few; CDR3aa: CASSSGGKETQYF; CDR3nt: TGCGCCAGCAGCTCGGGGGGGAAGGAGACCCAGTACTTC
d_gene: TRBD1; j_gene: TRBJ2-3; v_gene: TRBV24-1; abundance: -; CDR3aa: CATRDRVADTQYF; CDR3nt: TGTGCCACCAGGGACAGGGTGGCAGATACGCAGTATTTT
d_gene: TRBD1; j_gene: TRBJ1-2; v_gene: TRBV6-2/TRBV6-3; abundance: -; CDR3aa: CASSSGQGVYGYTF; CDR3nt: TGTGCCAGCAGTTCCGGACAGGGCGTGTATGGCTACACCTTC
d_gene: -; j_gene: TRBJ2-7; v_gene: TRBV9; abundance: -; CDR3aa: CASSVGDSLSYEQYF; CDR3nt: TGTGCCAGCAGCGTCGGGGACTCCCTATCCTACGAGCAGTACTTC
d_gene: -; j_gene: TRBJ2-1; v_gene: TRBV4-1; abundance: few; CDR3aa: CASKPSLDNEQFF; CDR3nt: TGCGCCAGCAAGCCGTCACTAGACAATGAGCAGTTCTTC
d_gene: TRBD1; j_gene: TRBJ2-1; v_gene: TRBV7-3; abundance: -; CDR3aa: CASSSRTGMQFF; CDR3nt: TGTGCCAGCAGCTCTCGGACAGGGATGCAGTTCTTC
d_gene: -; j_gene: TRBJ1-4; v_gene: TRBV5-1; abundance: -; CDR3aa: CASSSFPSGAPNEKLFF; CDR3nt: TGCGCCAGCAGCTCGTTCCCTTCAGGTGCACCTAATGAAAAACTGTTTTTT
d_gene: -; j_gene: TRBJ1-2; v_gene: TRBV6-5; abundance: once; CDR3aa: CASSQPGHSFYGYTF; CDR3nt: TGTGCCAGCAGTCAACCGGGACACTCATTCTATGGCTACACCTTC
d_gene: TRBD2; j_gene: TRBJ2-3; v_gene: TRBV2; abundance: -; CDR3aa: CASRSGGGADTQYF; CDR3nt: TGTGCCAGCAGGAGCGGGGGAGGTGCAGATACGCAGTATTTT
d_gene: TRBD2; j_gene: TRBJ2-1; v_gene: TRBV6-6; abundance: -; CDR3aa: CASSRKRGDSFYNEQFF; CDR3nt: TGTGCCAGCAGTCGCAAGCGGGGGGATTCCTTTTACAATGAGCAGTTCTTC
d_gene: -; j_gene: TRBJ1-2; v_gene: TRBV28; abundance: -; CDR3aa: CASSLNGGDPFLGYTF; CDR3nt: TGTGCCAGCAGTTTAAACGGAGGGGACCCTTTTCTGGGCTACACCTTC
d_gene: -; j_gene: TRBJ2-7; v_gene: TRBV19; abundance: -; CDR3aa: CASSHSYEQYF; CDR3nt: TGTGCCAGTAGTCACTCCTACGAGCAGTACTTC
d_gene: -; j_gene: TRBJ2-2; v_gene: TRBV5-6; abundance: -; CDR3aa: CASSLAVGATSFGELFF; CDR3nt: TGTGCCAGCAGCTTGGCGGTAGGGGCCACCTCTTTCGGGGAGCTGTTTTTT
d_gene: TRBD1; j_gene: TRBJ1-1; v_gene: TRBV7-3; abundance: -; CDR3aa: CASSPHDRAEAFF; CDR3nt: TGTGCCAGCAGCCCCCACGACAGGGCTGAAGCTTTCTTT
d_gene: TRBD1; j_gene: TRBJ1-2; v_gene: TRBV29-1; abundance: -; CDR3aa: CSVLGRGLGYGYTF; CDR3nt: TGCAGCGTTCTTGGCAGGGGGCTTGGTTATGGCTACACCTTC
d_gene: TRBD1; j_gene: TRBJ2-2; v_gene: TRBV6-5; abundance: -; CDR3aa: CASNTGAGELFF; CDR3nt: TGTGCCAGCAATACAGGGGCCGGGGAGCTGTTTTTT
d_gene: TRBD2; j_gene: TRBJ2-2; v_gene: TRBV5-5; abundance: -; CDR3aa: CASSTRAGGHTGELFF; CDR3nt: TGTGCCAGCAGCACCCGAGCGGGGGGGCACACCGGGGAGCTGTTTTTT
d_gene: -; j_gene: TRBJ1-5; v_gene: TRBV6-5; abundance: -; CDR3aa: CASSWNGLGGQPQHF; CDR3nt: TGTGCCAGCAGTTGGAATGGGCTGGGAGGTCAGCCCCAGCATTTT
d_gene: -; j_gene: TRBJ1-2; v_gene: TRBV27; abundance: -; CDR3aa: CASSLSGGSWYYGYTF; CDR3nt: TGTGCCAGCAGTTTATCAGGGGGTTCTTGGTACTATGGCTACACCTTC
d_gene: -; j_gene: TRBJ2-3; v_gene: TRBV11-2; abundance: -; CDR3aa: CASSLRQVVDTQYF; CDR3nt: TGTGCCAGCAGCTTAAGGCAGGTGGTAGATACGCAGTATTTT
d_gene: TRBD2; j_gene: TRBJ2-3; v_gene: TRBV5-1; abundance: -; CDR3aa: CASSLGAGATDTQYF; CDR3nt: TGCGCCAGCAGCTTGGGCGCGGGAGCCACAGATACGCAGTATTTT
d_gene: -; j_gene: TRBJ1-5; v_gene: TRBV28; abundance: -; CDR3aa: CASTPRGEGNQPQHF; CDR3nt: TGTGCCAGCACTCCTCGGGGGGAAGGCAATCAGCCCCAGCATTTT
d_gene: TRBD1; j_gene: TRBJ2-2; v_gene: TRBV5-1; abundance: -; CDR3aa: CASSPGGQGANTGELFF; CDR3nt: TGCGCCAGCAGCCCTGGAGGCCAGGGGGCGAACACCGGGGAGCTGTTTTTT
d_gene: TRBD2; j_gene: TRBJ2-1; v_gene: TRBV9; abundance: -; CDR3aa: CASSVGASGGNEQFF; CDR3nt: TGTGCCAGCAGCGTAGGAGCTAGCGGGGGTAATGAGCAGTTCTTC
d_gene: TRBD1; j_gene: TRBJ1-1; v_gene: TRBV11-2; abundance: -; CDR3aa: CASSWDRGAFF; CDR3nt: TGTGCCAGCAGCTGGGACAGAGGAGCTTTCTTT
d_gene: -; j_gene: TRBJ1-1; v_gene: TRBV30; abundance: -; CDR3aa: CAWSPNRYTEAFF; CDR3nt: TGTGCCTGGAGTCCAAACAGGTACACTGAAGCTTTCTTT
d_gene: -; j_gene: TRBJ1-1; v_gene: TRBV5-4; abundance: -; CDR3aa: CASSLAFLDTEAFF; CDR3nt: TGTGCCAGCAGCTTGGCCTTTCTTGACACTGAAGCTTTCTTT
d_gene: -; j_gene: TRBJ1-1; v_gene: TRBV28; abundance: -; CDR3aa: CASINGGWGVYTEAFF; CDR3nt: TGTGCCAGCATTAACGGGGGATGGGGTGTGTACACTGAAGCTTTCTTT
d_gene: -; j_gene: TRBJ1-2; v_gene: TRBV21-1; abundance: -; CDR3aa: CASSNRPAPVDYGYTF; CDR3nt: TGTGCCAGCAGCAATCGCCCTGCCCCGGTCGACTATGGCTACACCTTC
d_gene: -; j_gene: TRBJ1-6; v_gene: TRBV3-1/TRBV3-2; abundance: -; CDR3aa: CASKNFQGSSPLHF; CDR3nt: TGTGCCAGCAAGAACTTCCAGGGAAGTTCACCCCTCCACTTT
d_gene: -; j_gene: TRBJ1-5; v_gene: TRBV19; abundance: -; CDR3aa: CASSETGRNQPQHF; CDR3nt: TGTGCCAGTAGTGAGACAGGCCGCAATCAGCCCCAGCATTTT
d_gene: -; j_gene: TRBJ2-1; v_gene: TRBV7-8; abundance: -; CDR3aa: CASSLASNPYNEQFF; CDR3nt: TGTGCCAGCAGCTTAGCTAGCAACCCCTACAATGAGCAGTTCTTC
d_gene: -; j_gene: TRBJ1-2; v_gene: TRBV5-6; abundance: -; CDR3aa: CASSLNRIGHGYTF; CDR3nt: TGTGCCAGCAGCTTGAACAGGATAGGTCATGGCTACACCTTC
d_gene: -; j_gene: TRBJ2-7; v_gene: TRBV30; abundance: -; CDR3aa: CAWRRGGGFSYEQYF; CDR3nt: TGTGCCTGGAGAAGGGGCGGGGGCTTCTCCTACGAGCAGTACTTC
d_gene: TRBD2; j_gene: TRBJ2-3; v_gene: TRBV5-1; abundance: -; CDR3aa: CASSLAGGDTQYF; CDR3nt: TGCGCCAGCAGCTTGGCCGGGGGGGATACGCAGTATTTT
d_gene: TRBD1; j_gene: TRBJ1-1; v_gene: TRBV27; abundance: -; CDR3aa: CASSSPTGQGSTEAFF; CDR3nt: TGTGCCAGCAGTTCCCCCACGGGACAGGGGAGCACTGAAGCTTTCTTT
d_gene: TRBD2; j_gene: TRBJ2-5; v_gene: TRBV5-4; abundance: -; CDR3aa: CASSLDQRGSFLVTQYF; CDR3nt: TGTGCCAGCAGCTTGGATCAGCGGGGGAGCTTCCTGGTGACCCAGTACTTC
d_gene: -; j_gene: TRBJ1-1; v_gene: TRBV3-1/TRBV3-2; abundance: -; CDR3aa: CASSRGTGGNTEAFF; CDR3nt: TGTGCCAGCAGCCGAGGGACGGGAGGGAACACTGAAGCTTTCTTT
d_gene: -; j_gene: TRBJ1-2; v_gene: TRBV5-1; abundance: -; CDR3aa: CASSSESGGKYGYTF; CDR3nt: TGCGCCAGCAGCTCCGAGAGCGGCGGAAAATATGGCTACACCTTC
d_gene: TRBD1; j_gene: TRBJ1-2; v_gene: TRBV2; abundance: -; CDR3aa: CASSLQTGGSGYTF; CDR3nt: TGTGCCAGCAGTCTTCAGACAGGGGGCAGCGGCTACACCTTC
d_gene: TRBD1; j_gene: TRBJ1-2; v_gene: TRBV27; abundance: -; CDR3aa: CASSPWDSLRRYGYTF; CDR3nt: TGTGCCAGCAGTCCCTGGGACAGCTTAAGGAGGTATGGCTACACCTTC
d_gene: TRBD1; j_gene: TRBJ2-6; v_gene: TRBV5-5; abundance: -; CDR3aa: CASSPDRGTGANVLTF; CDR3nt: TGTGCCAGCAGCCCCGACAGGGGAACGGGGGCCAACGTCCTGACTTTC